These 6 T cell receptor beta chains were all obtained from the same sample, sequenced in a study of T cell responses to AZD1222 COVID-19 vaccine. The protocol was immunoSEQ multiplex PCR, while the TCRdb copy is restricted to in-frame clones and leaves out a portion. The repertoire holds 120,000 to 150,000 clones, with about 87% as singletons. The sequenced sample was peripheral blood, obtained on day 0 of AZD1222 vaccination. The source is an adult in good health.

The rearrangement joins TRBV19 to TRBJ2-1; D perhaps matches TRBD1 (5 bases). The CDR3 length is 11 residues. Germline V gene lookup returns CDR1 LNHDA and CDR2 SQIVND (reference sequence). V lost 11 bases to trimming and J lost 5 bases, with 10 bases between them. The CDR3 bases are TGTGCCTTCCAAGGGGACAATGAGCAGTTCTTC. The encoded protein is CAFQGDNEQFF.

The CDR3 region is CAIRTGRTNEKLFF. Written as DNA, the CDR3 is TGTGCCATCAGGACAGGGCGAACTAATGAAAAACTGTTTTTT. The chain couples TRBV10-3 to TRBJ1-4; 7 bases match TRBD1. Germline trimming cut 6 bases from V and 1 base from J; bases unmatched to any gene: 2. CDR1 is ENHRY and CDR2 is SYGVKD in the germline V gene. The CDR3 is 14 amino acids.

This rearrangement joins TRBV9 to TRBJ1-1; D ambiguous. V lost 0 bases and J lost 1, with 7 bases in between. Germline assignment: CDR1 SGDLS and CDR2 YYNGEE. The length of the CDR3 is 14 residues. CDR3 nucleotide sequence: TGTGCCAGCAGCGTAGAGTACGGGAACACTGAAGCTTTCTTT. Its translation: CASSVEYGNTEAFF.

This chain joins TRBV27 and TRBJ1-2, with a weak D call TRBD1 (6 bases). With 5 bases removed from V and 4 bases from J, the gap between germline ends came to 17 bases. Germline CDR1 is MNHEY and CDR2 is SMNVEV (reference sequence). The CDR3 is 15 amino acids. CDR3 loop: CASSQNRDSIYGYTF. The CDR3 DNA is TGTGCCAGCAGTCAGAACAGGGATAGTATCTATGGCTACACCTTC.

The rearrangement joins TRBV7-9 to TRBJ1-4, with a possible D match to TRBD1 (5 bases). This CDR3 contains 15 residues. Between the trimmed V and J ends, which lost 5 bases and 4 bases, there was a span of 14 bases. Germline CDR1 SEHNR, CDR2 FQNEAQ (reference sequence). CDR3 coding DNA: TGTGCCAGCAGCAACGGGAGACAGTATAATGAAAAACTGTTTTTT. This encodes CASSNGRQYNEKLFF.

The rearrangement links TRBV7-3 to TRBJ2-1, with 12 positions matching TRBD2. The CDR3 has 15 residues. CDR1 and CDR2 (germline): SGHTA, FQGTGA. Trimming at V came to 5 bases and at J to 4 bases, leaving 3 bases not matched to a gene. The CDR3 loop is CASSAGLAGYNEQFF. The CDR3 coding sequence is TGTGCCAGCAGCGCCGGACTAGCGGGATACAATGAGCAGTTCTTC.